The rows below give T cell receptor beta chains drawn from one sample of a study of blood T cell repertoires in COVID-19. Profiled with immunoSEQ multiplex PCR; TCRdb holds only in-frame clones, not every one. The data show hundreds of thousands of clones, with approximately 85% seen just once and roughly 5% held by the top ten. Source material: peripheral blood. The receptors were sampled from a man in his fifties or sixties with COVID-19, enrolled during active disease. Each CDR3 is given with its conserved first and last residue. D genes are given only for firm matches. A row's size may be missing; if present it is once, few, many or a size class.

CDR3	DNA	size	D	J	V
CASSEEHTGVSPLHF	TGTGCCAGCAGTGAAGAACATACAGGGGTTTCACCCCTCCACTTT	-	TRBD1	TRBJ1-6	TRBV6-1
CASSFGASSGNTIYF	TGTGCCAGCAGTTTTGGGGCCAGCTCTGGAAACACCATATATTTT	few	-	TRBJ1-3	TRBV28
CASSLSGVTGYGYTF	TGTGCCAGCAGTTTATCAGGTGTGACGGGCTATGGCTACACCTTC	-	-	TRBJ1-2	TRBV27
CASSYRQADEKLFF	TGTGCCAGCAGTTACCGACAGGCGGATGAAAAACTGTTTTTT	-	-	TRBJ1-4	TRBV6-5
CASSGTGVQPQHF	TGTGCCAGTAGTGGGACAGGGGTTCAGCCCCAGCATTTT	few	TRBD1	TRBJ1-5	TRBV19
CASSLSPDRANSPLHF	TGTGCCAGCAGCTTGTCCCCTGACAGGGCTAATTCACCCCTCCACTTT	-	TRBD1	TRBJ1-6	TRBV5-5
CASCDFSPTNEKLFF	TGCGCCAGCTGTGACTTCTCCCCAACTAATGAAAAACTGTTTTTT	-	-	TRBJ1-4	TRBV10-1
CASRDPGQGRETQYF	TGTGCCAGTAGGGATCCGGGACAGGGGCGAGAGACCCAGTACTTC	-	TRBD1	TRBJ2-5	TRBV19
CASSVGTGVAGNTIYF	TGTGCCAGCAGCGTAGGGACAGGGGTAGCTGGAAACACCATATATTTT	-	TRBD1	TRBJ1-3	TRBV9
CAWGDRSNTEAFF	TGTGCCTGGGGGGACAGATCGAACACTGAAGCTTTCTTT	once	TRBD1	TRBJ1-1	TRBV30
CASSRSGTGLSYEQYF	TGTGCCAGCAGCAGAAGCGGGACAGGTCTATCCTACGAGCAGTACTTC	once	-	TRBJ2-7	TRBV7-6
CASSFVRPPGREETQYF	TGTGCCAGCAGCTTCGTTAGACCCCCGGGTCGTGAAGAGACCCAGTACTTC	-	-	TRBJ2-5	TRBV5-8
CASSSGHSPNYGYTF	TGTGCCAGCAGTTCGGGACACTCACCTAACTATGGCTACACCTTC	-	-	TRBJ1-2	TRBV27
CASSVDRGPGYTF	TGCGCCAGCAGCGTAGACAGGGGACCAGGCTACACCTTC	-	TRBD1	TRBJ1-2	TRBV5-1
CASSIKKPISGNTIYF	TGTGCCAGCAGCATCAAAAAGCCGATCTCTGGAAACACCATATATTTT	few	-	TRBJ1-3	TRBV7-2